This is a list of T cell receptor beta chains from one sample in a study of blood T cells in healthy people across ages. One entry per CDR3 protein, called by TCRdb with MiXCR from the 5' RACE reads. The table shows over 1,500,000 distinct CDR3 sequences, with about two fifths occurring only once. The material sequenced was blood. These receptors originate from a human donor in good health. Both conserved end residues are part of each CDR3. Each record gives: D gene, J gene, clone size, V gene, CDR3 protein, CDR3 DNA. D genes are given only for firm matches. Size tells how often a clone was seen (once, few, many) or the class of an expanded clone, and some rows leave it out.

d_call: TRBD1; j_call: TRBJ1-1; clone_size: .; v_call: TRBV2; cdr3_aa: CASRGGQGHTEAFF; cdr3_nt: TGTGCCAGCAGGGGAGGACAGGGGCACACTGAAGCTTTCTTT
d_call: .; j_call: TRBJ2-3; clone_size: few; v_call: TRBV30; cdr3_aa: CAWSLLADTQYF; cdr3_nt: TGTGCCTGGAGTCTTCTGGCAGATACGCAGTATTTT
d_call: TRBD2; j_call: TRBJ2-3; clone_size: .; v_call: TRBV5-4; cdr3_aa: CASSASGDSTDTQYF; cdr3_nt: TGTGCCAGCAGCGCGAGCGGGGATAGCACAGATACGCAGTATTTT
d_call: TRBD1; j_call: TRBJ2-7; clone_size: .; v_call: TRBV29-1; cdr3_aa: CSVERRQGTYEQYF; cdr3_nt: TGCAGCGTCGAAAGAAGACAGGGGACCTACGAGCAGTACTTC
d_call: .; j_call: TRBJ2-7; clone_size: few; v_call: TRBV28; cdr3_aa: CASSPTGPYSYEQYF; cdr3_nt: TGTGCCAGCAGTCCGACCGGGCCTTACTCCTACGAGCAGTACTTC
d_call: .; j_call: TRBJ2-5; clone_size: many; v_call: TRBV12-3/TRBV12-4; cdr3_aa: CASSLGSETQYF; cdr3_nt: TGTGCCAGCAGTTTAGGCAGCGAGACCCAGTACTTC
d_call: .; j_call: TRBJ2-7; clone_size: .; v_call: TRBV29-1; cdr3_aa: CSVCRDNYEQYF; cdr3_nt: TGCAGCGTTTGCCGGGACAACTACGAGCAGTACTTC
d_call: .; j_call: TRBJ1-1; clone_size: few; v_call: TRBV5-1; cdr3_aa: CASSLSFETEAFF; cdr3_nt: TGCGCCAGCAGCTTAAGTTTTGAGACAGAAGCTTTCTTT
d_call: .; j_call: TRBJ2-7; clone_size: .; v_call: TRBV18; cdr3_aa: CASSPSKGAHYEQYF; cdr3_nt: TGTGCCAGCTCACCCTCAAAAGGGGCGCACTACGAGCAGTACTTC
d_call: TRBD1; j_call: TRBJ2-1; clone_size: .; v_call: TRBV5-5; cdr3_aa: CATTASRTGGDEQFF; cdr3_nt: TGTGCCACTACGGCGTCACGGACAGGGGGCGATGAGCAGTTCTTC
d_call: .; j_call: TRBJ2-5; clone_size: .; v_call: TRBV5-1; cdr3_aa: CASSSDPQRAAQYF; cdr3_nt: TGCGCCAGCAGCTCGGACCCTCAAAGAGCGGCCCAGTACTTC
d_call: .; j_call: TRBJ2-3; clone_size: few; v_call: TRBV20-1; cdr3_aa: CSASRGLTDTQYF; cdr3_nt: TGCAGTGCTAGCAGGGGACTCACAGATACGCAGTATTTT
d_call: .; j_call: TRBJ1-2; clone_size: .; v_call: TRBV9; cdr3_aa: CASSVGPGANGYTF; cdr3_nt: TGTGCCAGCAGCGTAGGGCCGGGGGCAAATGGCTACACCTTC
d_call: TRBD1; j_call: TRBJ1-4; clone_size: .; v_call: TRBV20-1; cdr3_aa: CSASLPTGFGSRGEKRFF; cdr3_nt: TGCAGTGCTAGCCTCCCGACAGGGTTTGGATCTAGGGGTGAAAAACGGTTTTTT
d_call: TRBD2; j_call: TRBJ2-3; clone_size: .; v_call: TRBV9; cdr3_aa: CASSVQLAGTQYF; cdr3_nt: TGTGCCAGCAGCGTCCAGTTAGCGGGAACGCAGTATTTT
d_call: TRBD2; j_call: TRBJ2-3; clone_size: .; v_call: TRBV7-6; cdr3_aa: CASSTLAGGYTDTQYF; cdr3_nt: TGTGCCAGCAGCACCCTAGCGGGGGGTTACACAGATACGCAGTATTTT
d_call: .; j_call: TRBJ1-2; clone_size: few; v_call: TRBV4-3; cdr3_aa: CASSQVDRTYGYTF; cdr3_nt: TGCGCCAGCAGCCAGGTAGATAGGACCTATGGCTACACCTTC
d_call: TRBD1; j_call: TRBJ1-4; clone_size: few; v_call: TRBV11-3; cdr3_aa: CASSSSPSGQANEKLFF; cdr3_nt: TGTGCCAGCAGCTCATCCCCTTCGGGACAGGCTAATGAAAAACTGTTTTTT
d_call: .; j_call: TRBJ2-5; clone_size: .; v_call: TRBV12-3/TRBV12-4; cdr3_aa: CASTTLEAETQYF; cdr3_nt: TGTGCCAGCACCACACTAGAGGCCGAGACCCAGTACTTC
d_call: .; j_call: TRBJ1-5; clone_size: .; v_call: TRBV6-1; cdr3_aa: CASIPAHRGNQPQHF; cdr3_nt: TGTGCCAGCATACCGGCACATCGAGGCAATCAGCCCCAGCATTTT
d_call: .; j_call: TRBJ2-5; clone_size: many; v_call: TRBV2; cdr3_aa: CASSGPYQETQYF; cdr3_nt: TGTGCCAGCTCAGGACCGTACCAAGAGACCCAGTACTTC
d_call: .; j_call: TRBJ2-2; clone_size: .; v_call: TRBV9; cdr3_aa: CASSVAGVITNTGELFF; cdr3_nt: TGTGCCAGCAGCGTTGCAGGGGTGATTACGAACACCGGGGAGCTGTTTTTT
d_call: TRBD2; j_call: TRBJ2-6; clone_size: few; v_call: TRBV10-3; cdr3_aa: CAISDLAGAGANVLTF; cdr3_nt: TGTGCCATCAGTGATCTAGCGGGGGCGGGGGCCAACGTCCTGACTTTC
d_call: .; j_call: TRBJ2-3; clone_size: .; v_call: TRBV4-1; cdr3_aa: CASSHSRGWDTQYF; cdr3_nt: TGCGCCAGCAGCCATTCGCGGGGTTGGGATACGCAGTATTTT
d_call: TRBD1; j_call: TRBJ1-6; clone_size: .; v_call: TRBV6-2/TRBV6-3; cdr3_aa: CASRQQGRPLHF; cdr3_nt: TGTGCCAGCAGACAACAGGGGCGACCCCTCCACTTT
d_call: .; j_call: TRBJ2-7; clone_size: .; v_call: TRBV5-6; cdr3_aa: CASSSAGTDYEQYF; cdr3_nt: TGTGCCAGCAGCTCAGCCGGGACGGACTACGAGCAGTACTTC
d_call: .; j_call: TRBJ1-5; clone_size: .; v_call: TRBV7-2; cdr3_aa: CASSSRVHSNQPQHF; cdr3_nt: TGTGCCAGCAGCTCGCGGGTCCATAGCAATCAGCCCCAGCATTTT
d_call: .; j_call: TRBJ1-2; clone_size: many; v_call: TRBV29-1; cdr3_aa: CSAEGSGSKNYGYTF; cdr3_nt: TGCAGCGCCGAAGGCTCCGGGTCCAAGAACTATGGCTACACCTTC
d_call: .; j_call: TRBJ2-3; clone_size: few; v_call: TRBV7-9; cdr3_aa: CASSAPDSGTTDTQYF; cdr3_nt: TGTGCCAGCAGCGCACCGGACAGCGGGACCACAGATACGCAGTATTTT
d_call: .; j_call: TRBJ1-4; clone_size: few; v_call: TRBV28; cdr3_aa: CASNFMKPNEKLFF; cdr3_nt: TGTGCCAGCAATTTCATGAAGCCGAATGAAAAACTGTTTTTT
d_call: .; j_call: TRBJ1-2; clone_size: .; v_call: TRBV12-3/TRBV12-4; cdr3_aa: CASSVHGMGTYGYTF; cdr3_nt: TGTGCCAGCAGCGTACACGGTATGGGGACCTATGGCTACACCTTC
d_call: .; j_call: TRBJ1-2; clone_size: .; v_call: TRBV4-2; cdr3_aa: CASSPRLAGLHYGYTF; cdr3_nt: TGTGCCAGCAGCCCGAGACTAGCGGGACTGCACTATGGCTACACCTTC
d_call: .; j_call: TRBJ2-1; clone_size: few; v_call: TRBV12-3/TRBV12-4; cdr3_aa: CASRRGEYNEQFF; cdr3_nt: TGTGCCAGCAGGAGGGGGGAGTACAATGAGCAGTTCTTC
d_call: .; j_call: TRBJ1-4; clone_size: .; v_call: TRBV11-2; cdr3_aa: CASSYRDGINEKLFF; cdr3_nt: TGTGCCAGCAGCTACCGGGACGGTATTAATGAAAAACTGTTTTTT
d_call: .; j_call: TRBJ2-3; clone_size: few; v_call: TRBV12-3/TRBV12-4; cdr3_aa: CASSLQPEYPTDTQYF; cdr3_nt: TGTGCCAGCAGTTTACAGCCCGAGTACCCCACAGATACGCAGTATTTT
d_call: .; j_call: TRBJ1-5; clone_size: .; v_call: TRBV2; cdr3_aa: CASSEDAGTFSNQPQHF; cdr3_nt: TGTGCCAGCAGTGAAGATGCCGGGACTTTTAGCAATCAGCCCCAGCATTTT
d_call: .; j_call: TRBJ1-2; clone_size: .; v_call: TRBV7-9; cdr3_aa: CASSPPDGYTF; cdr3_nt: TGTGCCAGCAGCCCACCGGATGGCTACACCTTC
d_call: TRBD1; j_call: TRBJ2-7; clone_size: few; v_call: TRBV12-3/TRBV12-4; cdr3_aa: CASRGQGIIYEQYF; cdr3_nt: TGTGCCAGCAGGGGACAGGGGATAATCTACGAGCAGTACTTC
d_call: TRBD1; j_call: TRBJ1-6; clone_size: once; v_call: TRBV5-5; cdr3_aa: CASSTVPGQVQPLHF; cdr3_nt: TGTGCCAGCAGCACCGTCCCGGGACAGGTACAGCCCCTCCACTTT
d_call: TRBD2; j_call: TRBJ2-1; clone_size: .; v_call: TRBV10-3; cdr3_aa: CAISGTSSNEQFF; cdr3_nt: TGTGCCATCAGCGGGACTAGCAGCAATGAGCAGTTCTTC
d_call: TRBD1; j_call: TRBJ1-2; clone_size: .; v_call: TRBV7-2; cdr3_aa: CASSSFTGGEMYGYTF; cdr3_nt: TGTGCCAGCAGCTCCTTTACAGGGGGGGAGATGTATGGCTACACCTTC
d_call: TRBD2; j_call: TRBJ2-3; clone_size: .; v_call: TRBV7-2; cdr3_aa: CASSPVLGGYTDTQYF; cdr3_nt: TGTGCCAGCAGCCCAGTCCTGGGGGGGTACACAGATACGCAGTATTTT
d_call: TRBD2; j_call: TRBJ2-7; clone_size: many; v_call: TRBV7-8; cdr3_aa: CASSLTSGDSYEQYF; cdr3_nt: TGTGCCAGCAGCTTAACTAGCGGGGACTCCTACGAGCAGTACTTC
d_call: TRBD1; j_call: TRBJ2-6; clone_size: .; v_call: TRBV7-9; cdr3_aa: CASSLLNRGTGANVLTF; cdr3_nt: TGTGCCAGCAGCCTGCTCAACAGGGGGACGGGGGCCAACGTCCTGACTTTC
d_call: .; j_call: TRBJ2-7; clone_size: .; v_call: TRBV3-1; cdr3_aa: CASSQGYPTYEQYF; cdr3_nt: TGTGCCAGCAGCCAGGGGTACCCAACCTACGAGCAGTACTTC
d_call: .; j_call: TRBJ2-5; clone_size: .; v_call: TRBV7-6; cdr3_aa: CASSLSSLEGETQYF; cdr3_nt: TGTGCCAGCAGCTTATCTAGCCTTGAGGGGGAGACCCAGTACTTC
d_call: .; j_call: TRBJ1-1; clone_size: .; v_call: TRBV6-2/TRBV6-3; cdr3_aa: CASSYGALPAFF; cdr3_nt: TGTGCCAGCAGTTACGGGGCCCTGCCAGCTTTCTTT
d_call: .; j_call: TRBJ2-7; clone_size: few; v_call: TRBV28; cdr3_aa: CASTPGPGNGIYEQYF; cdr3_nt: TGTGCCAGCACCCCGGGCCCAGGGAATGGGATCTACGAGCAGTACTTC
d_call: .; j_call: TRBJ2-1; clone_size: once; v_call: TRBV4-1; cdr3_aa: CASSQDPVGSYNEQFF; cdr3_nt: TGCGCCAGCAGCCAAGACCCCGTCGGTTCCTACAATGAGCAGTTCTTC
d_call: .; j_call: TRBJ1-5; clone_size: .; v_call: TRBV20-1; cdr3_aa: CSAREDTYQPQHF; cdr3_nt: TGCAGTGCTAGGGAGGACACTTATCAGCCCCAGCATTTT
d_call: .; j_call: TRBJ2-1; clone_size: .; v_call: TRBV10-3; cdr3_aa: CAISEPYTGYNEQFF; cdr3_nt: TGTGCCATCAGTGAGCCGTACACGGGATACAATGAGCAGTTCTTC
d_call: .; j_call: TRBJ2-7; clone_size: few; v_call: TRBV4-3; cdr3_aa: CASSQDNSPSYEQYF; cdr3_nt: TGCGCCAGCAGCCAAGATAACAGTCCGTCCTACGAGCAGTACTTC
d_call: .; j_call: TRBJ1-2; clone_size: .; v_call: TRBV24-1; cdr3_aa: CATSDLEYGYTF; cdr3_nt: TGTGCCACCAGTGATTTAGAGTACGGCTACACCTTC
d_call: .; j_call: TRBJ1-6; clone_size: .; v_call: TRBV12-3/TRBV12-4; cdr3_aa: CASSLDRNNSPLHF; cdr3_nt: TGTGCCAGCAGTCTCGACAGGAATAATTCACCCCTCCACTTT
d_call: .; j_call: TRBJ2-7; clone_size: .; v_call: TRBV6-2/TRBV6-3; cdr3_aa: CASSYGDVSAYEQYF; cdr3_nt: TGTGCCAGCAGTTACGGGGACGTTTCCGCCTACGAGCAGTACTTC